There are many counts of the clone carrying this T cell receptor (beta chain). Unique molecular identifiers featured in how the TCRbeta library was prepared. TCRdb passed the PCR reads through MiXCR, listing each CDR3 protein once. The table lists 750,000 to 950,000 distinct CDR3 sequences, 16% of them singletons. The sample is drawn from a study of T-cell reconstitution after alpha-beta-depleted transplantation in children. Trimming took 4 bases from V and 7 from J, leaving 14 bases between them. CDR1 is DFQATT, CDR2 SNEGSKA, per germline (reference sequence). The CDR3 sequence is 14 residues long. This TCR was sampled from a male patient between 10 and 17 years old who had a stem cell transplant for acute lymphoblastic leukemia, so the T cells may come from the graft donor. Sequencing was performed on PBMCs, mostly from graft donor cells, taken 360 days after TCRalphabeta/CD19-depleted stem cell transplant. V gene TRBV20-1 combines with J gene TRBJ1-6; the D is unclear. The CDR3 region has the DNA TGCAGTGCTAAATCCGAACTTTTAAATTCACCCCTCCACTTT. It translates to CSAKSELLNSPLHF.